The 14 T cell receptor beta chains presented below share a single source sample, sequenced in a study of T cells in localized non-small cell lung cancer. Measured with immunoSEQ multiplex PCR; TCRdb has only the in-frame clones, and not every one. The table includes 30,000 to 40,000 clones, roughly 88% detected once. The material sequenced was peripheral blood mononuclear cells, taken before any cancer treatment. These receptors all stem from a male donor older than 55 with stage II lung adenocarcinoma.

The chain uses TRBV19 and TRBJ1-1, with 8 bases fitting TRBD1. With V trimmed by 4 bases and J by 1 base, 8 bases remained unmatched. In germline, CDR1 is LNHDA, CDR2 SQIVND (reference sequence). The length of the CDR3 is 16 residues. The CDR3 loop reads CASSNGQGYSNTEAFF. In nucleotides, the CDR3 is TGTGCCAGTAGTAACGGACAGGGATACTCGAACACTGAAGCTTTCTTT.

The genes are TRBV5-1 and TRBJ2-7, with a weak D call TRBD2 (5 bases). Trimming left V 3 bases short and J 2 bases short, with 21 bases between. CDR3 length: 17 amino acids. The V gene's germline CDR1 is SGHRS and CDR2 YFSETQ. CDR3 region: CASSSKGSGAGAYEQYF. CDR3 nucleotide sequence: TGCGCCAGCAGCTCCAAAGGATCCGGCGCGGGTGCCTACGAGCAGTACTTC.

The chain links TRBV18 to TRBJ1-4; 8 nucleotides line up with TRBD1. The CDR3 runs 16 residues. V lost 3 bases, J lost 7 bases, and 10 bases stayed unmatched. Germline values: CDR1 KGHSH, CDR2 LQKENI. CDR3 nucleotide sequence: TGTGCCAGCTCACCCCGCGACCAGGGGGCGAGTGAAAAACTGTTTTTT. This sequence encodes CASSPRDQGASEKLFF.

V is TRBV10-3 and J is TRBJ2-7; D is uncertain. Germline V lookup: CDR1 ENHRY, CDR2 SYGVKD. This CDR3 has 16 residues. V shed 4 bases and J shed 2 bases, with 18 bases lying between them. CDR3 bases: TGTGCCATCAGTGGACGACGGGCAGAAAGCCCCTACGAGCAGTACTTC. The encoded protein is CAISGRRAESPYEQYF.

The genes are TRBV6-5 and TRBJ1-1, with a possible D match to TRBD1 (5 bases). CDR1 and CDR2 from the germline V gene are MNHEY and SVGAGI. The CDR3 consists of 14 residues. V dropped 0 bases and J dropped 6 bases, with 11 bases sitting between them. CDR3 loop: CASSYSRTTSEAFF. For the CDR3, the DNA is TGTGCCAGCAGTTACTCGAGGACAACCTCTGAAGCTTTCTTT.

For the CDR3, the DNA is TGTGCCAGCAGCCCTCAGGGGGCCTACTATGGCTACACCTTC. It specifies CASSPQGAYYGYTF. This chain joins TRBV7-2 and TRBJ1-2, with 8 positions matching TRBD1. The CDR3 has 14 residues. V lost 5 bases and J lost 3; bases outside the gene matches: 5. CDR1 is SGHTA, CDR2 FQGNSA, per germline. Using reference TRBV7-2 and TRBJ1-2 for the parts outside the CDR3, the full variable domain is GAGVSQSPSNKVTEKGKDVELRCDPISGHTALYWYRQSLGQGLEFLIYFQGNSAPDKSGLPSDRFSAERTGGSVSTLTIQRTQQEDSAVYLCASSPQGAYYGYTFGSGTRLTVV.

The chain has TRBV7-9 and TRBJ2-1; D ambiguous. This CDR3 has 17 residues. Germline V gene lookup returns CDR1 SEHNR and CDR2 FQNEAQ (reference sequence). V was cut by 5 bases and J by 0 bases, with 17 bases left in between. DNA of the CDR3: TGTGCCAGCAGCGCCTTCTCGGGCGGAAGCTCCTACAATGAGCAGTTCTTC. The encoded protein is CASSAFSGGSSYNEQFF.

V gene TRBV2 combines with J gene TRBJ2-5; 13 bases line up with TRBD2. Trimming cost V 6 bases and J 5 bases; bases outside gene matches: 3. Per germline, CDR1 SNHLY and CDR2 FYNNEI. The CDR3 extends over 14 amino acids. The CDR3 here is CASRGLAGVETQYF. The DNA for the CDR3 is TGTGCCAGCAGAGGACTAGCGGGAGTTGAGACCCAGTACTTC.

This sequence joins TRBV28 and TRBJ2-3; D not resolved. V was pared by 4 bases and J by 8 bases, with 7 bases between. Germline-derived CDR1 and CDR2 are MDHEN and SYDVKM. This CDR3 spans 11 amino acids. CDR3 region: CASSSTFTQYF. The CDR3 DNA reads TGTGCCAGCAGTTCCACCTTTACGCAGTATTTT.

V gene TRBV10-2 combines with J gene TRBJ2-1; maybe TRBD2 (6 bases). This CDR3 contains 15 residues. Looked up from germline, CDR1 is WSHSY and CDR2 is SAAADI. V was cut by 6 bases and J by 0 bases, with 12 bases left in between. The CDR3 reads CASRGLLSSYNEQFF. The CDR3 nucleotides read TGCGCCAGCAGGGGACTCCTGAGCTCCTACAATGAGCAGTTCTTC.

The chain employs TRBV6-5 and TRBJ1-2, with D unresolved. CDR1 MNHEY and CDR2 SVGAGI come from the germline V gene. V was trimmed by 5 bases and J by 5 bases, leaving 6 bases between them. The CDR3 loop spans 11 amino acids. CDR3 nucleotide sequence: TGTGCCAGCAGTGATCGTTATGGCTACACCTTC. Translation gives CASSDRYGYTF.

This clone was seen a single time. This sequence joins TRBV15 and TRBJ2-5; a possible D gene is TRBD2 (6 bases). Trimming removed 5 bases at V and 4 bases at J, with 17 bases between. CDR3 length equals 15 residues. Germline loops: CDR1 LNHNV, CDR2 YYDKDF (reference sequence). CDR3 residues: CATSEVRRAGETQYF. CDR3 DNA sequence: TGTGCCACCAGCGAGGTGAGGAGGGCGGGAGAGACCCAGTACTTC.

V is TRBV9 and J is TRBJ2-3, with TRBD1 as a possible D gene (6 bases). Between the trimmed V and J ends, which lost 6 bases and 1 base, there was a span of 9 bases. Per germline, CDR1 SGDLS and CDR2 YYNGEE. The CDR3 covers 13 residues. Written as DNA, the CDR3 is TGTGCCAGCACGGACAGCCGCACAGATACGCAGTATTTT. This translates into CASTDSRTDTQYF.

The genes are TRBV6-5 and TRBJ2-3, with D hard to call. The germline gives CDR1 MNHEY, CDR2 SVGAGI. The V end was cut by 3 bases, the J end by 1 base, with 8 bases between. The CDR3 sequence is 14 residues long. The CDR3: CASSYTRGTDTQYF. The CDR3 nucleotides read TGTGCCAGCAGTTATACCCGGGGCACAGATACGCAGTATTTT.